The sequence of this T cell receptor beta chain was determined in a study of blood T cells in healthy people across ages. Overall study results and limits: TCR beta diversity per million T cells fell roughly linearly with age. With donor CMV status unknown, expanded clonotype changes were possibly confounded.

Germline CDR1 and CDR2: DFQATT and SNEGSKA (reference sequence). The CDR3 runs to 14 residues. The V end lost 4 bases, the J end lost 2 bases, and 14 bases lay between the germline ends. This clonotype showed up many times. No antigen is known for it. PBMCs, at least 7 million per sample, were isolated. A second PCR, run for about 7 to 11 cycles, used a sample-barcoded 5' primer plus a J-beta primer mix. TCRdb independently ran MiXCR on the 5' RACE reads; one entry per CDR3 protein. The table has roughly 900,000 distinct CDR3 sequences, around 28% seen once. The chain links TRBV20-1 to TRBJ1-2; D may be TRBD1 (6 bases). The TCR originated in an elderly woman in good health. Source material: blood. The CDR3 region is CSAIQDSGNYGYTF. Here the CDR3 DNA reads TGCAGTGCTATTCAGGACAGCGGAAACTATGGCTACACCTTC.